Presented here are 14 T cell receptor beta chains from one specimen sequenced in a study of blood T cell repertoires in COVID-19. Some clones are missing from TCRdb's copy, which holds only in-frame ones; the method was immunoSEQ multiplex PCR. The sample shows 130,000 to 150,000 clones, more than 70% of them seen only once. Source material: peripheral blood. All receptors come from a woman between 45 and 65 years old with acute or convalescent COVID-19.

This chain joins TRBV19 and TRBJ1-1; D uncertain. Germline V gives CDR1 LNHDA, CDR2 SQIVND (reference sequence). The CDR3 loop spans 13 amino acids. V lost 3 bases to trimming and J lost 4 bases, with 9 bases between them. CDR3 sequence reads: CASSIIGVTEAFF. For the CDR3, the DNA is TGTGCCAGTAGTATCATCGGGGTCACTGAAGCTTTCTTT.

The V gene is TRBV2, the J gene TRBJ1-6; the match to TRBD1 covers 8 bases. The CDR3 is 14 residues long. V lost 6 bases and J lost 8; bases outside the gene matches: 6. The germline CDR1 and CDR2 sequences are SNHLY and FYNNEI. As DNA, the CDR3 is TGTGCCAGCAGGCCGGGACAGGAATATTCACCCCTCCACTTT. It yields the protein CASRPGQEYSPLHF.

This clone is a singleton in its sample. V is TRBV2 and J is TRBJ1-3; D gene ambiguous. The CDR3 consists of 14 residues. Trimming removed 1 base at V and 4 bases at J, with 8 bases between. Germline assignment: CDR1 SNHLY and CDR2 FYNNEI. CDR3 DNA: TGTGCCAGCAGTGAAGACGTTGCGGGAAACACCATATATTTT. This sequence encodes CASSEDVAGNTIYF.

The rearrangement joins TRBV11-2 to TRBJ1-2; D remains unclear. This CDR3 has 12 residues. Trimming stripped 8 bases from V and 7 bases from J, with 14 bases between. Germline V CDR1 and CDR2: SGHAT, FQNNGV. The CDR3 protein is CASSYSPRGYTF. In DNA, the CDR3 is TGTGCCAGCTCATACTCCCCACGTGGCTACACCTTC.

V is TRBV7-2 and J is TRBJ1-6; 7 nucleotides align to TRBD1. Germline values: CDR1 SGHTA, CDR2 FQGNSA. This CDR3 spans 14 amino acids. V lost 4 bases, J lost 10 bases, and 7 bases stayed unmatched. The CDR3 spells CASSYKGAGSPLHF. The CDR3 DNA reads TGTGCCAGCAGCTATAAGGGGGCAGGGTCACCCCTCCACTTT. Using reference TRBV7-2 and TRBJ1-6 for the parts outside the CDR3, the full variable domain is GAGVSQSPSNKVTEKGKDVELRCDPISGHTALYWYRQSLGQGLEFLIYFQGNSAPDKSGLPSDRFSAERTGGSVSTLTIQRTQQEDSAVYLCASSYKGAGSPLHFGNGTRLTVT.

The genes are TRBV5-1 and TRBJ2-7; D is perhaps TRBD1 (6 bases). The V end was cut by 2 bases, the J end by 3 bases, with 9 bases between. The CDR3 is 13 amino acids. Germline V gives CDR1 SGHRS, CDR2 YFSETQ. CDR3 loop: CASSLDRLYEQYF. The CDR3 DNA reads TGCGCCAGCAGCTTAGACAGGCTCTACGAGCAGTACTTC.

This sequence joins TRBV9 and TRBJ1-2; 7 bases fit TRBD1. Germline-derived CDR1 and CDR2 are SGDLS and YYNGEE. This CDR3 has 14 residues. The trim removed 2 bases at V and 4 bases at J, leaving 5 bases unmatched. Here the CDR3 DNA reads TGTGCCAGCAGCGTCCGGGACAGTGGCTATGGCTACACCTTC. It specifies CASSVRDSGYGYTF.

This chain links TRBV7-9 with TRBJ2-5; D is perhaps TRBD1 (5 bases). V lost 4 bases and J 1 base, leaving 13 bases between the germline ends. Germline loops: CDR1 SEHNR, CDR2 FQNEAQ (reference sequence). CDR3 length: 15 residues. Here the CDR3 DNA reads TGTGCCAGCAGCTCCACCTCCAGGGCCCAAGAGACCCAGTACTTC. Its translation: CASSSTSRAQETQYF.

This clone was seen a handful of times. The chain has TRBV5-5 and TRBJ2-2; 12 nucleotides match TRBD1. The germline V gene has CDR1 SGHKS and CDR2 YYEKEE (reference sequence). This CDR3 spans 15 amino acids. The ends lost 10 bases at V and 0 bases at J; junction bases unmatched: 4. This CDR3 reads CAAGTGGTNTGELFF. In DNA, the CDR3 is TGTGCCGCCGGGACAGGGGGCACGAACACCGGGGAGCTGTTTTTT.

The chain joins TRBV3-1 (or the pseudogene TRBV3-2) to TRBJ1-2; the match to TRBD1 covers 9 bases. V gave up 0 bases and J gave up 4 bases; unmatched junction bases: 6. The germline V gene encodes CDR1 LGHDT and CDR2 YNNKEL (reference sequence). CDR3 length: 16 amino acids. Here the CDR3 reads CASSQEDRGRSYGYTF. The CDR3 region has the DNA TGTGCCAGCAGCCAAGAGGACAGGGGTAGGAGCTATGGCTACACCTTC.

For the CDR3, the DNA is TGTGCCAGCTCATGGCGACAGGGCTACAATGAGCAGTTCTTC. This translates into CASSWRQGYNEQFF. The chain carries TRBV18 and TRBJ2-1; TRBD1 agrees at 7 bases. With V trimmed by 5 bases and J by 3 bases, 4 bases remained unmatched. The CDR3 sequence is 14 residues long. The germline V gene encodes CDR1 KGHSH and CDR2 LQKENI.

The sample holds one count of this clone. The CDR3 DNA reads TGTGCCAGCAGGGACATCCCCGGCGAGCAGTACTTC. Its translation: CASRDIPGEQYF. The V call is TRBV6-6, the J call TRBJ2-7, with a possible D match to TRBD1 (5 bases). CDR3 length equals 12 residues. V was clipped by 6 bases and J by 6 bases, with 12 bases between them. Germline CDR1 MNHNY, CDR2 SVGAGI (reference sequence).

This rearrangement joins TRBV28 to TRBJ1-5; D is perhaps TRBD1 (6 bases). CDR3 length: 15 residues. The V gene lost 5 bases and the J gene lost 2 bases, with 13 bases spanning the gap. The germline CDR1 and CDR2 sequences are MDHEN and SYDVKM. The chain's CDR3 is CASSLHRDGNQPQHF. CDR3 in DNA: TGTGCCAGCAGTCTTCACAGGGACGGCAATCAGCCCCAGCATTTT.

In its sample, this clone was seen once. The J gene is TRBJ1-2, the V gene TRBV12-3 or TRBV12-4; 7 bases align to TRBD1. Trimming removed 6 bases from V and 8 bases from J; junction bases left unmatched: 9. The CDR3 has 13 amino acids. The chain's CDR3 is CASSLPGQAGYTF. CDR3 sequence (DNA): TGTGCCAGCAGCCTACCTGGACAGGCCGGCTACACCTTC.